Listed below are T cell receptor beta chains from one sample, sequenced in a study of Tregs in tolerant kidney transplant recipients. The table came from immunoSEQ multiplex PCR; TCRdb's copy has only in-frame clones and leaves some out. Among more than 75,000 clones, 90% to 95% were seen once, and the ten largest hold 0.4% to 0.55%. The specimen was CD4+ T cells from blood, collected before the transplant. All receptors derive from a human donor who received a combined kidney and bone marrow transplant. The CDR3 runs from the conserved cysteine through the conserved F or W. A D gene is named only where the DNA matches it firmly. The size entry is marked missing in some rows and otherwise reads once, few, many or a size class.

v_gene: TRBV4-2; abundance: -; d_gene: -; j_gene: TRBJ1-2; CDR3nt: TGTGCCAGCAGCCAAGCTCAGGTGAACTATGGCTACACCTTC; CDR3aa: CASSQAQVNYGYTF
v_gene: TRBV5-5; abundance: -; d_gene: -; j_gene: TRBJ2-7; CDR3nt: TGTGCCAGCAGCTTGGGGCAGTACGAGCAGTACTTC; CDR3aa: CASSLGQYEQYF
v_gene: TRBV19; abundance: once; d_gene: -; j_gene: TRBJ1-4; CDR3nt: TGTGCCAGTAGTTACAGGGATGCGACTAATGAAAAACTGTTTTTT; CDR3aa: CASSYRDATNEKLFF
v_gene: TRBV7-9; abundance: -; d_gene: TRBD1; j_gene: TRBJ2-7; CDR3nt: TGTGCCAGCAGCTTAGCCGGGACAGGGGCCTACGAGCAGTACTTC; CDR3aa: CASSLAGTGAYEQYF
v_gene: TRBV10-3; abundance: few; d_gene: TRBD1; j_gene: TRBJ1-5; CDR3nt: TGTGCCATCAGCCAGACAGGGGTTAATCAGCCCCAGCATTTT; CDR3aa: CAISQTGVNQPQHF
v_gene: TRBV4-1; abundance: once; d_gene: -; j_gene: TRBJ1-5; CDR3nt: TGCGCCAGCAGCCAAGATCACAGCATACTCAATCAGCCCCAGCATTTT; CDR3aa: CASSQDHSILNQPQHF
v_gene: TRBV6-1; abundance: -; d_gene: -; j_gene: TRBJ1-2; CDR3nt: TGTGCCAGCAGTGATCAGACCCGGGTAAACTATGGCTACACCTTC; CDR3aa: CASSDQTRVNYGYTF
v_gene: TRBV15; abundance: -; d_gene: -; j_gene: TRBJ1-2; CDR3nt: TGTGCCACCAGCAGAGATGGGTACAGCCTTCATGGCTACACCTTC; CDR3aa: CATSRDGYSLHGYTF
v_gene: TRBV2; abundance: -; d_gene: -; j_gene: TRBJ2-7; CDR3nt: TGTGCCAGCCGCCTCGAGGAGAATACCTACGAGCAGTACTTC; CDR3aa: CASRLEENTYEQYF
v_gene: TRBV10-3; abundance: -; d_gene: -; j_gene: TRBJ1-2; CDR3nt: TGTGCCATCAGTGAGGGACCTATACAGGGAGCCGGCTACACCTTC; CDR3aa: CAISEGPIQGAGYTF
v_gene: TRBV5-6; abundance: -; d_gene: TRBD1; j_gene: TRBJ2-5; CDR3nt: TGTGCCAGCACCCAGGTGACGGGACAGGGGGCCCGGGGAACCCAGTACTTC; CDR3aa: CASTQVTGQGARGTQYF
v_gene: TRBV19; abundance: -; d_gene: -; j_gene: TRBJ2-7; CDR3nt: TGTGCCAGTCGGGGAAAGTACTTGGGTGGAGACGAGCAGTACTTC; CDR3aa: CASRGKYLGGDEQYF
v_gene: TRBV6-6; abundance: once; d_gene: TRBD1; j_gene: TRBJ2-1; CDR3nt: TGTGCCAGCAGTTACTCAAACAGGGGTGACTACAATGAGCAGTTCTTC; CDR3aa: CASSYSNRGDYNEQFF
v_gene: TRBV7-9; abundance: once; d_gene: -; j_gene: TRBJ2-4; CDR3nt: TGTGCCAGCAGCTCCCTTCAGCGGACCAAAAACATTCAGTACTTC; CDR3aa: CASSSLQRTKNIQYF
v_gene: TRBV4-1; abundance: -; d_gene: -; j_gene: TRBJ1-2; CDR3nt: TGCGCCAGCAGCCAAGAAGCCCAGGGTCCCTATGGCTACACCTTC; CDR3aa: CASSQEAQGPYGYTF
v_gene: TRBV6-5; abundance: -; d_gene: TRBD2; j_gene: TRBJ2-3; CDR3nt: TGTGCCAGCAGTTACAGACTAGCGGGGGATACGCAGTATTTT; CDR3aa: CASSYRLAGDTQYF
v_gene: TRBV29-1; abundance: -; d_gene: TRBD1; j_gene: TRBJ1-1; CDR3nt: TGCAGCGCCGGCGGACAGGGGGCTGTCGGTGAAGCTTTCTTT; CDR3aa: CSAGGQGAVGEAFF
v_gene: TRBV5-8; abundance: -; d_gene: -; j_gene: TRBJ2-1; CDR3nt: TGTGCCAGCAGCTTAACCAGATACTACAATGAGCAGTTCTTC; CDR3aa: CASSLTRYYNEQFF
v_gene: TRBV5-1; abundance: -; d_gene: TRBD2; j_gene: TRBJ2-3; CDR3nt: TGCGCCAGCAGCATACCGGGACTAGCGGGTTCAGATACGCAGTATTTT; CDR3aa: CASSIPGLAGSDTQYF
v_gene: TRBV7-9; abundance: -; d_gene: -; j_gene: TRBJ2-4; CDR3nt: TGTGCCAGCAGCTTATGGGGCCGGGCGGATCTAGCCAAAAACATTCAGTACTTC; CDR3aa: CASSLWGRADLAKNIQYF
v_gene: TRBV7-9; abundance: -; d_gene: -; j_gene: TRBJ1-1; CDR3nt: TGTGCCAGCAGCCAACAGACAGCCAACACTGAAGCTTTCTTT; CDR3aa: CASSQQTANTEAFF
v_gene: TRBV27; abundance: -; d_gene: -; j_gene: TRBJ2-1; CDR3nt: TGTGCCAGCAGCCCCTTGGCCGCTAGCTTAGAGCAGTTCTTC; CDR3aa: CASSPLAASLEQFF
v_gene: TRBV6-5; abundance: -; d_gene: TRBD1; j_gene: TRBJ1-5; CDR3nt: TGTGCCAGCAGTTACCCGGACAGGGTTAGCAATCAGCCCCAGCATTTT; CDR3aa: CASSYPDRVSNQPQHF
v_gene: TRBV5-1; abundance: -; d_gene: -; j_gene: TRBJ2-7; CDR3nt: TGCGCCAGCATGGTAAATGGTGGAGCGTCCTACGAGCAGTACTTC; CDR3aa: CASMVNGGASYEQYF
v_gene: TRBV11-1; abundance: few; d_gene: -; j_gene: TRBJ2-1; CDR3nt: TGTGCCAGCAGCTTAGGAGGCAGTTACCGCAATGAGCAGTTCTTC; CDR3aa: CASSLGGSYRNEQFF
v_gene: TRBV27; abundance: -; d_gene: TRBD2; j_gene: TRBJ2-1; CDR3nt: TGTGCCAGCAGACCTCGAGGACTAGTCGTCAATGAGCAGTTCTTC; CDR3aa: CASRPRGLVVNEQFF
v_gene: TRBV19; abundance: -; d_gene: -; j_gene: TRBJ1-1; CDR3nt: TGTGCCAGTAGTATCTCACAGGGATGGACTGAAGCTTTCTTT; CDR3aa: CASSISQGWTEAFF
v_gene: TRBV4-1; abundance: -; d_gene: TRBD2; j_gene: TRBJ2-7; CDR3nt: TGCGCCAGCAGCCAACCCGGGACTAGCGGGAGAACGGGCGAGCAGTACTTC; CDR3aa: CASSQPGTSGRTGEQYF
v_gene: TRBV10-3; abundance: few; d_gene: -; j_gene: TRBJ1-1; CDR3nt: TGTGCCATCAGTGAACCGGAGAGGAAAGCTTTCTTT; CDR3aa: CAISEPERKAFF
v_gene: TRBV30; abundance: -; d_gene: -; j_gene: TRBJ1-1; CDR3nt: TGTGCCTGGAGGACTCTGAACACTGAAGCTTTCTTT; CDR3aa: CAWRTLNTEAFF
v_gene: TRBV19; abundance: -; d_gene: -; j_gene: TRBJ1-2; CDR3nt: TGTGCCAGTAGTAGGGGGGGAACCAACTATGGCTACACCTTC; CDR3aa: CASSRGGTNYGYTF
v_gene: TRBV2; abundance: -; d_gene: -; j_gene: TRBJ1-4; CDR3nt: TGTGCCAGCAGCAACGACAGGTTTAATGAAAAACTGTTTTTT; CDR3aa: CASSNDRFNEKLFF
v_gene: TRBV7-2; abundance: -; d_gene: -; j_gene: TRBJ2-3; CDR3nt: TGTGCCAGCAGCCTGGAGGGTTCTAGCACAGATACGCAGTATTTT; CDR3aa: CASSLEGSSTDTQYF
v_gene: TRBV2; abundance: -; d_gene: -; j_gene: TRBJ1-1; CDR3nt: TGTGCCAGCAGTGAATTTGAGACAGCGAACACTGAAGCTTTCTTT; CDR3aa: CASSEFETANTEAFF
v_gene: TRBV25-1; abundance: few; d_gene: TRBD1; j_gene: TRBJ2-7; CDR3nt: TGTGCCAGCAGTGTGTGGGACAGGGGTACCTACGAGCAGTACTTC; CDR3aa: CASSVWDRGTYEQYF
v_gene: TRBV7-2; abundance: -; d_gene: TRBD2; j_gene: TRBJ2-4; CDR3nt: TGTGCCAGCAGCTTAAGTGGCGGGAGGGAAAAAAACATTCAGTACTTC; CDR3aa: CASSLSGGREKNIQYF
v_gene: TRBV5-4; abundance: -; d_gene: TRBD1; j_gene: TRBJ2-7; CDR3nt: TGTGCCAGCAGCCCCGGGACAGCCTACGAGCAGTACTTC; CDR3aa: CASSPGTAYEQYF
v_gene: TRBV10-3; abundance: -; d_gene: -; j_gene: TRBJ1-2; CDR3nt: TGTGCCATCAGCCTGGACAGTGACTATGGCTACACCTTC; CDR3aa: CAISLDSDYGYTF
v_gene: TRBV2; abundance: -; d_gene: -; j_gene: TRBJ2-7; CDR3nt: TGTGCCAGCAGTGGCCTCTTGGACATCTACGAGCAGTACTTC; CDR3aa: CASSGLLDIYEQYF
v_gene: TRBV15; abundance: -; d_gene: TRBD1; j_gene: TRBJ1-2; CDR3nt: TGTGCCACCAACAGAGGACAGGGGGGCTATGGCTACACCTTC; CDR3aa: CATNRGQGGYGYTF
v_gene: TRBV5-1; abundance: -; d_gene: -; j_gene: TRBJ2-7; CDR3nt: TGCGCCAGCAGCTTGGGTTTTAAGGGGCTCTACGAGCAGTACTTC; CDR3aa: CASSLGFKGLYEQYF
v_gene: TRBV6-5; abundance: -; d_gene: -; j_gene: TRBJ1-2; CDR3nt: TGTGCCAGCAGTTGGGATCCGGGGTTGAGAGGCTACACCTTC; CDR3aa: CASSWDPGLRGYTF
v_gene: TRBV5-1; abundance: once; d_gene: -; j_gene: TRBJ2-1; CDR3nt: TGCGCCAGCAGCTTGAAGTCGAGGGTGTCCGCCTTAGGTCCACGTGAGCAGTTCTTC; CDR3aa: CASSLKSRVSALGPREQFF
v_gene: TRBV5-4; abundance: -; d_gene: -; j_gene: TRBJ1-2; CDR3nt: TGTGCCAGCAGCCTTACCCTAGAACCCCATGGCTACACCTTC; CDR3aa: CASSLTLEPHGYTF
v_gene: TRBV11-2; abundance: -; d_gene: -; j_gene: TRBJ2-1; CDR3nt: TGTGCCAGCAGCTTTCTACGCGGTGGAGACAATGAGCAGTTCTTC; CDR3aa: CASSFLRGGDNEQFF
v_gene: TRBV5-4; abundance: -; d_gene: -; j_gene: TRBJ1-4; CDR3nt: TGTGCCAGCAGCGTAACAAAAACAACTAATGAAAAACTGTTTTTT; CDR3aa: CASSVTKTTNEKLFF
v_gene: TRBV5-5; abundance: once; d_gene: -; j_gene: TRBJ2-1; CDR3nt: TGTGCCAGCAGCTTAGCCGATGAGCAGTTCTTC; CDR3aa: CASSLADEQFF
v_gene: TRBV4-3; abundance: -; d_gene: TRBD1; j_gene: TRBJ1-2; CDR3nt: TGCGCCAGCAGGGGAGACAGGGGTGAAGGCTACACCTTC; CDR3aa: CASRGDRGEGYTF
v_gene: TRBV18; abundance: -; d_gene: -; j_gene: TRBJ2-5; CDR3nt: TGTGCCAGCTCAGCAGGTGGAGGGGTCCAAGAGACCCAGTACTTC; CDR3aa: CASSAGGGVQETQYF
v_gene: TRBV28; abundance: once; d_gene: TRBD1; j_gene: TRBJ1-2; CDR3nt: TGTGCCAGCAGTAATGGGGGACAGGGAGGCGGCTACACCTTC; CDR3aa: CASSNGGQGGGYTF